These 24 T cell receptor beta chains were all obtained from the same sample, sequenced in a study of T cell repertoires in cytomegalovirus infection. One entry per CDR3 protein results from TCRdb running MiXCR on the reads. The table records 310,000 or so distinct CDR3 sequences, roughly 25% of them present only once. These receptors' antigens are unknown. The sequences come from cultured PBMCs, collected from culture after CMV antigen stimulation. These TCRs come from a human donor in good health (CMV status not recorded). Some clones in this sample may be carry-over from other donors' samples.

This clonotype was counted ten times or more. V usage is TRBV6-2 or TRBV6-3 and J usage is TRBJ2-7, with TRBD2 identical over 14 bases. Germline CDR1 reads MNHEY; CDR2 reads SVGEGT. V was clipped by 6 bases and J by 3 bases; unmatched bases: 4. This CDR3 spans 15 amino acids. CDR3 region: CASSSGLAGVYEQYF. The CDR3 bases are TGTGCCAGCAGCTCGGGACTAGCGGGAGTCTACGAGCAGTACTTC.

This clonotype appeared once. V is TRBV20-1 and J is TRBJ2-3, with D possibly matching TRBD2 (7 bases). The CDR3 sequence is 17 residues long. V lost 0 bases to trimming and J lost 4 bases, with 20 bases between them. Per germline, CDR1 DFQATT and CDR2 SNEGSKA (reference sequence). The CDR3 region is CSAREPKRGRAADTQYF. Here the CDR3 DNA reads TGCAGTGCTAGAGAACCGAAAAGGGGGAGGGCCGCAGATACGCAGTATTTT.

The CDR3 DNA sequence: TGTGCCAGTGGTCTGCAGTTCCATGAGCAGTTCTTC. Translating gives CASGLQFHEQFF. The V and J genes are TRBV19 and TRBJ2-1; D unclear. CDR3 length: 12 amino acids. Germline V gene lookup returns CDR1 LNHDA and CDR2 SQIVND (reference sequence). V was clipped by 8 bases and J by 8 bases, with 13 bases between them.

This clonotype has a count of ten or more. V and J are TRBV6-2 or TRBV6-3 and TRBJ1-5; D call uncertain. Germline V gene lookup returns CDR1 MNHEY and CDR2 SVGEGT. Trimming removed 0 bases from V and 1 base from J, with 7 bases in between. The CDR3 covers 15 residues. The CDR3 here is CASSYSRLSNQPQHF. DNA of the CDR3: TGTGCCAGCAGTTACTCTAGATTAAGCAATCAGCCCCAGCATTTT.

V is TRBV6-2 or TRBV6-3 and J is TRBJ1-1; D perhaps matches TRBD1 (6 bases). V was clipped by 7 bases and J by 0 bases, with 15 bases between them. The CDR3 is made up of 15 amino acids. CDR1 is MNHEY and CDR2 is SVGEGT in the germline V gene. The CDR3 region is CASTLPGTLNTEAFF. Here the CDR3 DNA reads TGTGCCAGCACCTTGCCAGGGACATTGAACACTGAAGCTTTCTTT.

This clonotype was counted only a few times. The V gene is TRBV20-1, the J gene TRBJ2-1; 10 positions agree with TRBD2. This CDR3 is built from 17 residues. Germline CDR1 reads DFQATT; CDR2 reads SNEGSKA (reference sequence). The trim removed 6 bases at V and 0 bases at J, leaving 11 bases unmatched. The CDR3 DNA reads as TGCAGTGCCCTAAGCGGGGGGGGGGGAAGCTCCTACAATGAGCAGTTCTTC. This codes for CSALSGGGGSSYNEQFF.

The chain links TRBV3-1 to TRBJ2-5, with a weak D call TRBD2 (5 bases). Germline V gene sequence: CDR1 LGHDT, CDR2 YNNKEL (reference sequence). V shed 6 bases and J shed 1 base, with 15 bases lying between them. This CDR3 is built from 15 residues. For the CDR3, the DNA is TGTGCCAGCAGGGGGAGTTTCACCCCCCAAGAGACCCAGTACTTC. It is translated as CASRGSFTPQETQYF.

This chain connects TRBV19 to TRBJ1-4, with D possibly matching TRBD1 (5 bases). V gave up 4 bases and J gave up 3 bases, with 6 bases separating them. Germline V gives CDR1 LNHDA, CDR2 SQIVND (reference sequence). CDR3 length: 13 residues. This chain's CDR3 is CASSKTANEKLFF. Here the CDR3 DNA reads TGTGCCAGTAGTAAGACAGCTAATGAAAAACTGTTTTTT.

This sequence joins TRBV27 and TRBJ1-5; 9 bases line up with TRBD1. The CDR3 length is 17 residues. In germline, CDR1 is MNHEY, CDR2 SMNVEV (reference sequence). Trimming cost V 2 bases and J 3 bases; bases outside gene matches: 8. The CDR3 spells CASSLGTGGFVNQPQHF. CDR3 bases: TGTGCCAGCAGTTTAGGCACAGGGGGCTTTGTCAATCAGCCCCAGCATTTT.

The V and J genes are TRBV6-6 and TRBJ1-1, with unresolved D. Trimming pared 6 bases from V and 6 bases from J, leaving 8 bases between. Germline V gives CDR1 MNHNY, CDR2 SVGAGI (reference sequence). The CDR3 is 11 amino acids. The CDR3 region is CASSLRSEAFF. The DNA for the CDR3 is TGTGCCAGCAGCCTTCGGTCTGAAGCTTTCTTT.

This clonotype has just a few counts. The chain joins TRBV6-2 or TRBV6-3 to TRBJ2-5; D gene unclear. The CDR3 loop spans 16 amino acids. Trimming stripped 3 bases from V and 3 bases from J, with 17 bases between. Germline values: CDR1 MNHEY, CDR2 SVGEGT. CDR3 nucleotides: TGTGCCAGCAGTTATGGTCTACAGTTCGTAAAAGAGACCCAGTACTTC. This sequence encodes CASSYGLQFVKETQYF.

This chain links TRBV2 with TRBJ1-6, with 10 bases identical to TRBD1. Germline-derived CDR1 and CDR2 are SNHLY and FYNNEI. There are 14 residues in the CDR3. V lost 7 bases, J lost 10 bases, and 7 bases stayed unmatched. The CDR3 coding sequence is TGTGCCAGCAACCCCGGGACAGGGGTATCACCCCTCCACTTT. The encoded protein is CASNPGTGVSPLHF.

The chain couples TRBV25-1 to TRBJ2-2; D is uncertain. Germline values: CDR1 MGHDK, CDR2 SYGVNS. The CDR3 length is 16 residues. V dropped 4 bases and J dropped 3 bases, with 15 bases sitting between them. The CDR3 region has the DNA TGTGCCAGCAGTGCCCCCCTAGGACGGTACACCGGGGAGCTGTTTTTT. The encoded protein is CASSAPLGRYTGELFF.

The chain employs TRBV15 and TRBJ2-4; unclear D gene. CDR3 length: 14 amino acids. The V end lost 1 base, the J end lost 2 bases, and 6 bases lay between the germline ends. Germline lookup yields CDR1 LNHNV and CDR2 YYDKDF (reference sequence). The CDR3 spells CATSRGEPKNIQYF. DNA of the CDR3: TGTGCCACCAGCAGAGGGGAACCCAAAAACATTCAGTACTTC.

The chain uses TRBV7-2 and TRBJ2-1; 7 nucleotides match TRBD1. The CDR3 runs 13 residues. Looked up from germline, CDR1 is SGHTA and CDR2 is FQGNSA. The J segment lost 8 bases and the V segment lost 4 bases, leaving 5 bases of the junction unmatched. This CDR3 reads CASSSGQVHEQFF. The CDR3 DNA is TGTGCCAGCAGCTCCGGACAGGTCCATGAGCAGTTCTTC. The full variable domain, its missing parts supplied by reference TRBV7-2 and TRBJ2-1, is GAGVSQSPSNKVTEKGKDVELRCDPISGHTALYWYRQSLGQGLEFLIYFQGNSAPDKSGLPSDRFSAERTGGSVSTLTIQRTQQEDSAVYLCASSSGQVHEQFFGPGTRLTVL.

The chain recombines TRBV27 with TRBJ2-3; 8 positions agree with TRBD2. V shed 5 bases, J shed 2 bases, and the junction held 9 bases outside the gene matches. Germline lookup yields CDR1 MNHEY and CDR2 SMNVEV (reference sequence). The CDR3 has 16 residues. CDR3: CASSPELAENTDTQYF. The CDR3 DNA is TGTGCCAGCAGTCCCGAACTAGCGGAAAACACAGATACGCAGTATTTT.

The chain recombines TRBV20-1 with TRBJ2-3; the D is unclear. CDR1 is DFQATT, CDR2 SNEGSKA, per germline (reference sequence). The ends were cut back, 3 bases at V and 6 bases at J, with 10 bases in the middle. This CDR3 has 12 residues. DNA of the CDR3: TGCAGTGCTAGGGCCCTAAGGGATACGCAGTATTTT. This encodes CSARALRDTQYF.

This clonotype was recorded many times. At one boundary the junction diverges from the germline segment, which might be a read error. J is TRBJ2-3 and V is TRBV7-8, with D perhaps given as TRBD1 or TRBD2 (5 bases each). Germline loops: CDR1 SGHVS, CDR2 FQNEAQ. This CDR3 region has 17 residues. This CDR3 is CASTLRGDFPGTDTQYF. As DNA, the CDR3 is TGTGCCAGCACCTTAAGGGGAGACTTCCCTGGGACAGATACGCAGTATTTT.

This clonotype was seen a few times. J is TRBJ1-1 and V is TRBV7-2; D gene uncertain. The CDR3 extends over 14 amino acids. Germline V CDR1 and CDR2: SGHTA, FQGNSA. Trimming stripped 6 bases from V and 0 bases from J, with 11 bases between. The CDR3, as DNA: TGTGCCAGCAGGTCATTAAGTTTGAACACTGAAGCTTTCTTT. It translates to CASRSLSLNTEAFF.

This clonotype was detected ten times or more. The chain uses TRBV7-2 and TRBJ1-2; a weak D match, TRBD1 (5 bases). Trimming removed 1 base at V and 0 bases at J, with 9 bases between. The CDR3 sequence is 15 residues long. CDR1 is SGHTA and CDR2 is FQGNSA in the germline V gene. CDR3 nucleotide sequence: TGTGCCAGCAGCTTAGAGAAAGGGGCTAACTATGGCTACACCTTC. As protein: CASSLEKGANYGYTF.

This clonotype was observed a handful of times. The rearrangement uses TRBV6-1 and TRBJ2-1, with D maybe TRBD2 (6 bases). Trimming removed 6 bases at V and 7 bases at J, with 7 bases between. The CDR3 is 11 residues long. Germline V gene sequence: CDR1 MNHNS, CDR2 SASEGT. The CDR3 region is CASRTRNEQFF. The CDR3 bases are TGTGCCAGCAGGACTAGAAATGAGCAGTTCTTC.

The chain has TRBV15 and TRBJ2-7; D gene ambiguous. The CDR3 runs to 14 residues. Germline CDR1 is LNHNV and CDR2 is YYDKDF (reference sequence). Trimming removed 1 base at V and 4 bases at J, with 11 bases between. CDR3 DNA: TGTGCCACCAGCAGAGGCCTTAGCCCGTACGAGCAGTACTTC. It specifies CATSRGLSPYEQYF.

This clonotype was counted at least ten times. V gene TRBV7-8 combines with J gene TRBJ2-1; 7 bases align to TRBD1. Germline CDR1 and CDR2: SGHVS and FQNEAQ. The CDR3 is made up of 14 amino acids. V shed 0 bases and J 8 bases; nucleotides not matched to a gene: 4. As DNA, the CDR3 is TGTGCCAGCAGCTTAGCAACAGGGGACCATGAGCAGTTCTTC. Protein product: CASSLATGDHEQFF.

The CDR3 sequence is CASSPGQGAVTGELFF. The CDR3 nucleotides are TGTGCCAGCAGCCCCGGACAGGGGGCGGTCACCGGGGAGCTGTTTTTT. This chain uses TRBV2 with TRBJ2-2, with TRBD1 matching 11 bases. Germline lookup yields CDR1 SNHLY and CDR2 FYNNEI. After removal of 6 bases from V and 4 bases from J, the junction contained 7 bases not matched to a gene. This CDR3 comprises 16 residues.